The entry below describes one TCR beta chain. This record belongs to a study of blood T cells in healthy people across ages. The people who gave samples were healthy Caucasians from Russia, aged roughly 6 to 100. Donors gave ten milliliters of peripheral blood apiece. The CDR3 is made up of 18 amino acids. Germline values: CDR1 DFQATT, CDR2 SNEGSKA (reference sequence). The ends lost 0 bases at V and 1 base at J; junction bases unmatched: 11. The authors ran a second PCR of 7 to 11 cycles using a sample-barcoded 5' primer and a J-beta primer mix. From each sample, at least 2.5 million paired-end reads containing CDR3 were obtained. From the 5' RACE reads, TCRdb called clonotypes with MiXCR, one entry per CDR3 protein. The sample holds more than 900,000 distinct CDR3 sequences, almost 25% seen once. The same data also contributed to another study, on T cells of mothers and their children.

Sequenced material: blood. The source of this sequence is a girl aged 2 to 9 in good health. The J gene is TRBJ2-3, the V gene TRBV20-1, with 9 bases that match TRBD2. The DNA for the CDR3 is TGCAGTGCTAGAGATTTCTTGCGGGGGGGCTTAGGCACAGATACGCAGTATTTT. This codes for CSARDFLRGGLGTDTQYF.